The 11 T cell receptor beta chains given below trace back to one sample, sequenced in a study of cytomegalovirus exposure and HLA in healthy donors. 60 Vbeta and 13 Jbeta primers were used in PCR. Assay: immunoSEQ multiplex PCR; the TCRdb copy retains only in-frame clones and omits some. The table has roughly 250,000 clones, roughly 86% seen once. Sequenced input: PBMCs. Source of these receptors: a woman aged 40 to 50 in good health and CMV-seropositive.

This clone was recorded only once. The chain is built from TRBV28 and TRBJ1-1, with D perhaps TRBD1 (6 bases). The CDR3 sequence is 14 residues long. Between the trimmed V and J ends, which lost 6 bases and 5 bases, there was a span of 16 bases. Germline V gives CDR1 MDHEN, CDR2 SYDVKM. The CDR3 nucleotides are TGTGCCAGCAGCCGGCGGGGGGGCTGGACTGAAGCTTTCTTT. It codes for CASSRRGGWTEAFF.

The genes are TRBV11-3 and TRBJ2-2; maybe TRBD2 (5 bases). Germline V gene sequence: CDR1 SGHNT, CDR2 YENEEA. Trimming cost V 5 bases and J 0 bases, with 22 bases left between them. The CDR3 is made up of 19 amino acids. CDR3 region: CASSLGLASLRPNTGELFF. The CDR3 nucleotides read TGTGCCAGCAGCCTCGGGCTAGCTTCGCTTCGACCGAACACCGGGGAGCTGTTTTTT. The full variable domain, completed using reference TRBV11-3 and TRBJ2-2, is EAGVVQSPRYKIIEKKQPVAFWCNPISGHNTLYWYLQNLGQGPELLIRYENEEAVDDSQLPKDRFSAERLKGVDSTLKIQPAELGDSAVYLCASSLGLASLRPNTGELFFGEGSRLTVL.

This clone was seen only once. This chain connects TRBV10-1 to TRBJ2-2; TRBD1 agrees at 8 bases. The CDR3 totals 17 residues. CDR1 and CDR2 (germline): WNHNN, SYGVQD (reference sequence). Germline trimming cut 0 bases from V and 0 bases from J; bases unmatched to any gene: 3. In DNA form, the CDR3 reads TGCGCCAGCAGTGAGTCAGGCAGGGGGCCGAACACCGGGGAGCTGTTTTTT. Its protein is CASSESGRGPNTGELFF.

The rearrangement links TRBV7-9 to TRBJ2-7, with 14 bases aligning to TRBD2. Germline lookup yields CDR1 SEHNR and CDR2 FQNEAQ (reference sequence). J was trimmed by 7 bases and V by 3 bases; bases with no gene match: 5. This CDR3 contains 15 residues. The CDR3 region is CASSLGLAGASEQYF. In DNA, the CDR3 is TGTGCCAGCAGCTTGGGACTAGCGGGAGCTAGTGAGCAGTACTTC.

The V call is TRBV5-8, the J call TRBJ2-5, with 7 bases matching TRBD1. After removal of 6 bases from V and 5 bases from J, the junction contained 7 bases not matched to a gene. The CDR3 runs to 13 residues. From germline, CDR1 is SGHTS and CDR2 YDEGEE. The CDR3, as DNA: TGTGCCAGCACCAGAGGGGGCCGGGAGACCCAGTACTTC. Its protein product is CASTRGGRETQYF.

This chain joins TRBV30 and TRBJ2-1, with D tentatively TRBD1 (6 bases). The length of the CDR3 is 13 residues. V was shortened by 2 bases and J by 8 bases, with 13 bases between the two germline ends. Looked up from germline, CDR1 is GTSNPN and CDR2 is SVGIG (reference sequence). The chain's CDR3 is CAWSSPQGYEQFF. Here the CDR3 DNA reads TGTGCCTGGAGTAGCCCACAGGGCTATGAGCAGTTCTTC.

This chain uses TRBV25-1 with TRBJ2-1; tentative D call: TRBD2 (6 bases). Trimming left V 5 bases short and J 0 bases short, with 14 bases between. Germline loops: CDR1 MGHDK, CDR2 SYGVNS. This CDR3 is 16 amino acids long. The CDR3 DNA reads TGTGCCAGCAGTCTCGTGGCGGGAAGCTCCTACAATGAGCAGTTCTTC. Encoded protein: CASSLVAGSSYNEQFF.

This clone appeared a few times. J is TRBJ2-5 and V is TRBV7-2; D not resolved. V lost 8 bases and J lost 5, with 9 bases in between. This CDR3 spans 11 amino acids. CDR1 is SGHTA and CDR2 is FQGNSA in the germline V gene. The CDR3 reads CASSVWETQYF. In DNA, the CDR3 is TGTGCCAGCTCAGTCTGGGAGACCCAGTACTTC.

The J gene is TRBJ2-1, the V gene TRBV4-3; D is possibly TRBD2 (6 bases). CDR1 and CDR2 (germline): LGHNA, YSLEER. V was cut by 4 bases and J by 6 bases, with 16 bases left in between. The CDR3 length is 15 residues. In DNA, the CDR3 is TGCGCCAGCAGCCGGGCTGCGGGGCCTTTCAATGAGCAGTTCTTC. Its protein product is CASSRAAGPFNEQFF.

This clone occurred a few times. The rearrangement joins TRBV6-5 to TRBJ1-6; no definite D call. This CDR3 has 14 residues. Looked up from germline, CDR1 is MNHEY and CDR2 is SVGAGI. V was trimmed by 0 bases and J by 12 bases, leaving 12 bases between them. The CDR3 DNA sequence: TGTGCCAGCAGTTACTCGTCGGTCGGACTACCCCTCCACTTT. It codes for CASSYSSVGLPLHF.

The chain links TRBV28 to TRBJ2-7; 8 bases fit TRBD2. The J segment lost 5 bases and the V segment lost 6 bases, leaving 12 bases of the junction unmatched. Germline V CDR1 and CDR2: MDHEN, SYDVKM. The CDR3 is 15 residues long. This chain's CDR3 is CASSSPGLGSHEQYF. In DNA form, the CDR3 reads TGTGCCAGCAGCTCCCCGGGACTAGGGTCCCACGAGCAGTACTTC. The full variable domain, in which reference TRBV28 and TRBJ2-7 provide the parts outside the CDR3, is DVKVTQSSRYLVKRTGEKVFLECVQDMDHENMFWYRQDPGLGLRLIYFSYDVKMKEKGDIPEGYSVSREKKERFSLILESASTNQTSMYLCASSSPGLGSHEQYFGPGTRLTVT.